This T cell receptor beta chain was recovered during a study of CD4 T cells in relation to SARS-CoV-2 and coronaviruses (dated by TCRdb to the early 2020s). Study-level background: In the ViraFEST assay, PBMCs were cultured with antigen for under eleven days, after which TCR beta CDR3s were sequenced to identify clonal expansions specific to the antigen. Across all 12 patients in the convalescent cohort, the median age was around 40 years, with a range of about 20 to 80 years. The approximately 12 convalescent patients included 8 males and 4 females; two subjects were Hispanic. Patient-derived lymphoblastoid cell lines were used to map the HLA restriction of shared crossreactive spike epitopes. At the level of individual TCR clonotypes, the study measured memory CD4+ T cell crossreactivity between SARS-CoV-2 spike protein and common cold coronavirus spike proteins. The Adaptive Biotechnologies TCR-sequencing kit was used to sequence samples from a few pre-COVID donors and the naive versus memory experiments, while other data came from Illumina-based sequencing. A different TCR-beta assay, based on Illumina, was used to sequence expansion assays from other donors in the study. Results the study describes overall, beyond this receptor: Crossreactive clones showed significantly weaker SARS-CoV-2-driven expansion than monoreactive clones, consistent with antigenic imprinting. Pre-pandemic and post-infection samples were not both contributed by any donor, so tracing of the source of pre-existing responses was limited. Small numbers of patients and of tested TCRs limited the study. Naive versus memory sequencing indicated the assay detects memory recall responses rather than primary responses primed during culture. Crossreactivity analysis centred on spike protein, so crossreactivity against other viral proteins was not assessed. Memory CD4+ clonotypes crossrecognizing SARS-CoV-2 and at least one common cold coronavirus spike were found in 60% to 75% of donors.

DNA from CEF-cultured naive and memory CD4+ T cells underwent immunoSEQ TCR-beta sequencing at survey level. The study's processing was this. During preprocessing, nonproductive sequences were removed, as were CDR3s that did not start with C, did not end with F or W, or were shorter than 7 amino acids. Antigen-specific clonotypes were called with the MANAFEST web app on the basis of expansion relative to the reference and to other culture wells. A clone counted as positive if significantly expanded in 2 of 3 replicate wells versus the reference culture at FDR below 0.05. To be called positive, a clone also had to show significant expansion compared with every other tandem well and an odds ratio greater than 5. Cultured and uncultured naive and memory CD4+ repertoires were searched for CDR3s previously identified as spike- and CEF-reactive. CDR3 homology was measured as pairwise Levenshtein distance, computed with the stringdist R package after trimming three terminal residues from each end. TCRdb took this table from immuneACCESS and kept in-frame rearrangements with V and J called. Such tables lack part of the clones; where checked against another copy, unresolved V genes explain under half of the gap, and the rest is unexplained. That table furnishes V, J and clone size, whereas the DNA furnished D and trimming. The sample contains roughly 41,000 clones, 82% of them found a single time. The ten largest clones take up 3.5% to 5% of the sample.

As encoded in the germline V gene (reference sequence), CDR1 is LGHDT while CDR2 is YNNKEL. The CDR3 holds 17 amino acids from the cysteine to the phenylalanine. The kept DNA is CDR3 alone, 51 bases in frame from the first base. Trimming removed 0 bases from V and 1 base from J, leaving 12 bases between the germline ends. This clone appeared a single time. Which antigen it targets is not known. Per-nucleotide qualities are absent, and no much larger clonotype sits a single base away. Naive and memory CD4+ T cells were separated from cryopreserved PBMCs through CD4 enrichment, which was followed by EasySep naive CD4+ T cell enrichment. For under twelve days, roughly 100,000 sorted naive or memory CD4+ T cells were cultured together with CEF peptides and T cell-depleted PBMCs at a 1:1 ratio. Each peptide culture condition was generally run in triplicate replicate wells. Ficoll-Paque PLUS gradient centrifugation was used to isolate PBMCs from leukapheresis product or whole blood. PBMCs were either cryopreserved at -140°C or used fresh in the expansion assay. The QIAamp Micro DNA Kit was used to extract genomic DNA from the CD4+ T cells.

This sequence uses TRBV3-1 (or the pseudogene TRBV3-2) and TRBJ2-2, with TRBD1 perhaps the D gene, on 6 matching bases. This sequence originates from an adult with COVID-19. Sequencing was carried out using naive CD4+ T cells from PBMCs, cultured in vitro. Read against the paper, the sample's cell subset or site label means: naive CD4+ T cells isolated by negative enrichment. The CDR3: CASSQDRGTLNTGELFF. The bases read TGTGCCAGCAGCCAAGATAGGGGGACCTTGAACACCGGGGAGCTGTTTTTT.